What follows is one T cell receptor beta chain and its context. The antigen is unknown. V trimming: 3 bases; J trimming: 0 bases; junction bases outside the gene matches: 6. Germline assignment: CDR1 KGHSH and CDR2 LQKENI. The CDR3 has 16 amino acids. This record comes from a study of shared clonotypes between healthy human individuals. Study results and caveats: Some naive CD4 clonotypes, roughly 5%, turned up in common across a few donors. Generation probabilities were higher for clonotypes shared across all four sorted-subset donors than for unshared ones.

Per the study methods: Junction-only sequences without quality scores were provided by ImmunoSEQ, so filtering was different. The repertoire was sequenced with immunoSEQ multiplex PCR; TCRdb's copy has only in-frame clones and lacks some. That table supplies the V and J calls and clone size; D and trimming were determined from the DNA. The sample consists of approximately 2,000,000 clones, 85% to 95% of them appearing once. It was into CD45RA+ naive and CD45RA-negative memory subsets that the CD4+ cells were split. The sequenced sample was naive CD4+ T cells from PBMCs. Subset noted: CD45RA+ positively selected. The genes are TRBV18 and TRBJ2-3; 7 bases fit TRBD2. The sequence came from a man between 18 and 35 years old in good health. Some clones in this sample may be carry-over from other donors' samples. The CDR3 sequence: CASSPTLADSTDTQYF. As DNA, the CDR3 is TGTGCCAGCTCACCCACTCTAGCGGACAGCACAGATACGCAGTATTTT. Looking up the rest from reference TRBV18 and TRBJ2-3 gives the full variable domain: NAGVMQNPRHLVRRRGQEARLRCSPMKGHSHVYWYRQLPEEGLKFMVYLQKENIIDESGMPKERFSAEFPKEGPSILRIQQVVRGDSAAYFCASSPTLADSTDTQYFGPGTRLTVL.